The clone carrying this T cell receptor (beta chain) was counted only a few times. These data come from a study of patients and donors after allogeneic stem cell transplantation. TCRdb used MiXCR to reprocess the RT-PCR reads, holding one entry per CDR3 protein. The sample shows roughly 960,000 distinct CDR3 sequences, more than 15% of them seen only once. Germline-derived CDR1 and CDR2 are SGHVS and FQNEAQ. CDR3 length: 19 amino acids. V was trimmed by 1 base and J by 5 bases, leaving 26 bases between them. What was sequenced was blood, either unsorted or a sorted T cell fraction (not recorded which). This TCR was recovered from a human donor who was either an allogeneic HSCT recipient or a stem cell or donor lymphocyte infusion donor (not recorded which). It is not recorded whose cells these are; they may come from a transplant donor. The chain is built from TRBV7-8 and TRBJ1-2; D is unclear. The chain's CDR3 is CASSLGQQFGATAVYGYTF. CDR3 in DNA: TGTGCCAGCAGCTTAGGGCAGCAGTTTGGCGCTACAGCAGTTTATGGCTACACCTTC.